This TCR beta chain is from a study of blood T cell repertoires in COVID-19. Looking at the study overall: Samples of COVID-19 (acute and convalescent) were obtained from the United States, Italy and Spain. Sources were T cells, B-cell-depleted T cells, or PBMCs; the material itself was cDNA or gDNA.

This clone was found once. Authors' analysis steps: Reference gene primer amplification yielded estimated nucleated cell counts. Profiling relied on immunoSEQ multiplex PCR, and the TCRdb table lists in-frame clones only, not all of them. That table furnishes V, J and clone size, whereas the DNA furnished D and trimming. Among about 170,000 clones listed, about four fifths were seen once. The CDR3 sequence is 14 residues long. Trimming shortened V by 3 bases and J by 6 bases, and 11 bases separated the two germline ends. Per germline, CDR1 MDHEN and CDR2 SYDVKM. The sequence derives from a woman at least 80 years old with acute or convalescent COVID-19. The rearrangement links TRBV28 to TRBJ2-2; D might be TRBD2 (5 bases). The specimen was peripheral blood. This CDR3 reads CASSFRERAGELFF. CDR3 nucleotides: TGTGCCAGCAGTTTCCGGGAAAGGGCCGGGGAGCTGTTTTTT.